One and the same sample provided the 2 T cell receptor beta chains below, sequenced in a study of cytomegalovirus exposure and HLA in healthy donors. Vbeta (60) and Jbeta (13) primers were used in the PCR. Generated by immunoSEQ multiplex PCR, the TCRdb table keeps only in-frame clones and is missing some. This table has some 140,000 clones, 80% appearing once. The sample taken for sequencing was PBMCs. These receptors were taken from a man aged 30 to 45 in good health.

This clone was recorded a few times. V gene TRBV5-5 combines with J gene TRBJ2-5; 13 bases are a match to TRBD2. This CDR3 is 15 amino acids long. CDR1 and CDR2 from the germline V gene are SGHKS and YYEKEE (reference sequence). The ends lost 2 bases at V and 5 bases at J; junction bases unmatched: 3. In DNA form, the CDR3 reads TGTGCCAGCAGCTTCGGGACTAGCGGGGCGGAGACCCAGTACTTC. This encodes CASSFGTSGAETQYF. The full variable domain, in which reference TRBV5-5 and TRBJ2-5 provide the parts outside the CDR3, is DAGVTQSPTHLIKTRGQQVTLRCSPISGHKSVSWYQQVLGQGPQFIFQYYEKEERGRGNFPDRFSARQFPNYSSELNVNALLLGDSALYLCASSFGTSGAETQYFGPGTRLLVL.

The count of this clone is one. The chain employs TRBV7-2 and TRBJ1-4; D is unclear. The germline V gene has CDR1 SGHTA and CDR2 FQGNSA. The CDR3 runs 15 residues. Between the trimmed V and J ends, which lost 1 base and 8 bases, there was a span of 14 bases. CDR3 residues: CASSLVPTRVEKLFF. As DNA, the CDR3 is TGTGCCAGCAGCTTAGTACCTACGAGAGTGGAAAAACTGTTTTTT.